This is a list of T cell receptor beta chains from one sample in a study of blood T cell repertoires in COVID-19. Produced via immunoSEQ multiplex PCR; TCRdb's table is partial and in-frame only. In the table there are a few hundred thousand clones, roughly 87% of which are singletons. The sample was PBMCs or T cells enriched from blood (not recorded which). These receptors all stem from a woman aged 25 to 39 who had recovered from COVID-19. Each CDR3 is given with its conserved first and last residue. The D gene is left open where the match is weak. Clone size appears in some rows only: once, few, many, or a class for an expanded clone.

d_gene: NA
j_gene: TRBJ1-1
abundance: NA
v_gene: TRBV5-6
CDR3aa: CASSLPAGYQTEAFF
CDR3nt: TGTGCCAGCAGCCTTCCGGCAGGGTACCAGACTGAAGCTTTCTTT

d_gene: NA
j_gene: TRBJ2-2
abundance: NA
v_gene: TRBV6-5
CDR3aa: CASSYESLGELFF
CDR3nt: TGTGCCAGCAGTTACGAGTCTCTCGGGGAGCTGTTTTTT

d_gene: NA
j_gene: TRBJ1-3
abundance: NA
v_gene: TRBV27
CDR3aa: CASSLSGAAGNTIYF
CDR3nt: TGTGCCAGCAGTTTAAGTGGAGCTGCCGGAAACACCATATATTTT

d_gene: NA
j_gene: TRBJ1-4
abundance: NA
v_gene: TRBV29-1
CDR3aa: CSVGLAGDLAEKLFF
CDR3nt: TGCAGCGTTGGGCTGGCGGGGGACCTAGCTGAAAAACTGTTTTTT

d_gene: NA
j_gene: TRBJ2-7
abundance: NA
v_gene: TRBV5-1
CDR3aa: CASSTAGSPYEQYF
CDR3nt: TGCGCCAGCAGCACGGCCGGGAGTCCCTACGAGCAGTACTTC

d_gene: TRBD1
j_gene: TRBJ1-5
abundance: NA
v_gene: TRBV6-5
CDR3aa: CASRPQTGTNQPQHF
CDR3nt: TGTGCCAGCAGACCCCAGACAGGGACCAATCAGCCCCAGCATTTT

d_gene: TRBD1
j_gene: TRBJ2-1
abundance: NA
v_gene: TRBV28
CDR3aa: CASSPPPGTGVNEQFF
CDR3nt: TGTGCCAGCAGTCCCCCCCCAGGGACAGGGGTCAATGAGCAGTTCTTC

d_gene: NA
j_gene: TRBJ1-1
abundance: once
v_gene: TRBV14
CDR3aa: CASSQGATGIEAFF
CDR3nt: TGTGCCAGCAGCCAAGGGGCGACAGGCATTGAAGCTTTCTTT

d_gene: TRBD1
j_gene: TRBJ1-2
abundance: NA
v_gene: TRBV2
CDR3aa: CASSTMTGGIGGYTF
CDR3nt: TGTGCCAGCAGCACTATGACAGGGGGCATAGGTGGCTACACCTTC

d_gene: NA
j_gene: TRBJ1-4
abundance: NA
v_gene: TRBV7-8
CDR3aa: CASSLGSVQEKLFF
CDR3nt: TGTGCCAGCAGCTTGGGCAGTGTACAAGAAAAACTGTTTTTT